These 19 T cell receptor beta chains originate from one sample sequenced in a study of blood T cells in healthy people across ages. Together with a sample-barcoded 5' primer, a J-beta primer mix was included in a second PCR lasting about 7 to 11 cycles. TCRdb redid the calling of the 5' RACE reads with MiXCR, one entry per CDR3 protein. The repertoire holds 1.2 million to 1.5 million distinct CDR3 sequences, around 55% seen once, with roughly 6.3% in the top ten. The sequencing sample was made of blood. Receptors were obtained from a man between 18 and 29 years old in good health.

This clonotype was picked up a small number of times. The chain carries TRBV6-2 or TRBV6-3 and TRBJ2-7; D call uncertain. V lost 2 bases and J lost 2, with 4 bases in between. Germline V gene lookup returns CDR1 MNHEY and CDR2 SVGEGT. The CDR3 is 12 residues long. The CDR3 spells CASSYPAYEQYF. DNA for the CDR3: TGTGCCAGCAGTTACCCCGCCTACGAGCAGTACTTC.

This clonotype has just a few counts. The V call is TRBV5-1, the J call TRBJ2-7; 10 bases map to TRBD2. The germline V gene encodes CDR1 SGHRS and CDR2 YFSETQ. This CDR3 has 18 amino acids. Germline trimming cut 0 bases from V and 0 bases from J; bases unmatched to any gene: 9. The CDR3 nucleotides read TGCGCCAGCAGCTTGGAACTAGCGGGGCCCCCGGGCTCCTACGAGCAGTACTTC. Translation: CASSLELAGPPGSYEQYF.

The chain carries TRBV12-3 or TRBV12-4 and TRBJ1-5, with D maybe TRBD1 (5 bases). This CDR3 spans 14 amino acids. The V end was cut by 7 bases, the J end by 7 bases, with 17 bases between. The CDR3 bases are TGTGCCAGCACCCCGGGGAGGGGAGTCCAGCCCCAGCATTTT. It yields the protein CASTPGRGVQPQHF.

The genes are TRBV20-1 and TRBJ2-1; TRBD2 aligns across 13 bases. With V trimmed by 5 bases and J by 3 bases, 10 bases remained unmatched. The germline CDR1 and CDR2 sequences are DFQATT and SNEGSKA (reference sequence). The CDR3 spans 17 residues. Written as DNA, the CDR3 is TGCAGTGCTGATGGGACTAGCGGGGAACAGGTCTACAATGAGCAGTTCTTC. Amino acids: CSADGTSGEQVYNEQFF.

The chain combines TRBV6-5 with TRBJ2-1; 7 bases agree with TRBD1. Germline loops: CDR1 MNHEY, CDR2 SVGAGI. The CDR3 covers 12 residues. V trimming: 0 bases; J trimming: 14 bases; junction bases outside the gene matches: 4. The chain's CDR3 is CASSYSGQSKFF. In DNA form, the CDR3 reads TGTGCCAGCAGTTACTCGGGACAGTCAAAGTTCTTC.

This clonotype occurred a few times. V gene TRBV12-3 or TRBV12-4 combines with J gene TRBJ2-7; D tentatively fits TRBD1 or TRBD2 (5 bases each). V was cut by 8 bases and J by 0 bases, with 14 bases left in between. The CDR3 is 14 residues long. CDR3 loop: CASCLEGISYEQYF. In DNA, the CDR3 is TGTGCCAGCTGCCTTGAGGGGATCTCCTACGAGCAGTACTTC.

In DNA form, the CDR3 reads TGTGCCAGCGCACACTCCTACAATGAGCAGTTCTTC. This sequence encodes CASAHSYNEQFF. The chain employs TRBV12-3 or TRBV12-4 and TRBJ2-1; D call uncertain. This CDR3 comprises 12 residues. The ends were cut back, 8 bases at V and 0 bases at J, with 5 bases in the middle.

J is TRBJ2-3 and V is TRBV9, with D perhaps matching TRBD1 (5 bases). Per the germline V gene, CDR1 is SGDLS and CDR2 is YYNGEE. This CDR3 comprises 14 residues. The V and J ends lost 4 bases and 4 bases respectively, with 13 bases between them. In DNA, the CDR3 is TGTGCCAGCAGCAGGGGCCGCTCCTCAGATACGCAGTATTTT. It translates to CASSRGRSSDTQYF. Full variable domain (rest looked up from reference TRBV9 and TRBJ2-3): DSGVTQTPKHLITATGQRVTLRCSPRSGDLSVYWYQQSLDQGLQFLIQYYNGEERAKGNILERFSAQQFPDLHSELNLSSLELGDSALYFCASSRGRSSDTQYFGPGTRLTVL.

The chain has TRBV20-1 and TRBJ2-1; 7 bases agree with TRBD1. The CDR3 contains 14 residues. The germline CDR1 and CDR2 sequences are DFQATT and SNEGSKA (reference sequence). V was clipped by 3 bases and J by 5 bases; unmatched bases: 7. The CDR3 region has the DNA TGCAGTGCTAGCCTCGGGACAGCGAACAATGAGCAGTTCTTC. It is translated as CSASLGTANNEQFF.

V is TRBV20-1 and J is TRBJ2-3; possibly TRBD2 for D (5 bases). Between the trimmed V and J ends, which lost 0 bases and 0 bases, there was a span of 13 bases. This CDR3 region has 16 residues. Looked up from germline, CDR1 is DFQATT and CDR2 is SNEGSKA (reference sequence). Here the CDR3 reads CSARDIGVSSTDTQYF. The CDR3 nucleotides read TGCAGTGCTAGAGATATCGGGGTTTCTAGCACAGATACGCAGTATTTT.

The chain joins TRBV5-4 to TRBJ2-1, with 7 bases aligning to TRBD1. Germline values: CDR1 SGHNT, CDR2 YYREEE (reference sequence). The CDR3 contains 12 residues. With 2 bases clipped from V and 9 bases from J, the junction kept 2 bases outside the gene matches. CDR3 sequence: CASSLQGTEQFF. CDR3 in DNA: TGTGCCAGCAGCTTACAGGGGACTGAGCAGTTCTTC. Full variable domain (missing parts from reference TRBV5-4 and TRBJ2-1): ETGVTQSPTHLIKTRGQQVTLRCSSQSGHNTVSWYQQALGQGPQFIFQYYREEENGRGNFPPRFSGLQFPNYSSELNVNALELDDSALYLCASSLQGTEQFFGPGTRLTVL.

This clonotype was counted between two and nine times. V and J are TRBV7-2 and TRBJ2-7; maybe TRBD2 (5 bases). Germline values: CDR1 SGHTA, CDR2 FQGNSA. The CDR3 runs 15 residues. Trimming took off 1 base at V and 3 bases at J, with 13 bases between the two ends. DNA for the CDR3: TGTGCCAGCAGCTTAGTAGAGGGAGTAAACTACGAGCAGTACTTC. The encoded protein is CASSLVEGVNYEQYF. Looking up the rest from reference TRBV7-2 and TRBJ2-7 gives the full variable domain: GAGVSQSPSNKVTEKGKDVELRCDPISGHTALYWYRQSLGQGLEFLIYFQGNSAPDKSGLPSDRFSAERTGGSVSTLTIQRTQQEDSAVYLCASSLVEGVNYEQYFGPGTRLTVT.

This chain links TRBV29-1 with TRBJ2-5, with D possibly matching TRBD1 (6 bases). From germline, CDR1 is SQVTM and CDR2 ANQGSEA. The V gene lost 2 bases and the J gene lost 5 bases, with 24 bases spanning the gap. This CDR3 region has 17 residues. CDR3 sequence (DNA): TGCAGCGTTGAAAGTTGGTCAGGGGCTTCGATGAGGGAGACCCAGTACTTC. It translates to CSVESWSGASMRETQYF.

This clonotype has only a few counts. The gene calls are TRBV29-1 and TRBJ2-1; a weak D match, TRBD2 (5 bases). Per the germline V gene, CDR1 is SQVTM and CDR2 is ANQGSEA. V shed 4 bases and J shed 8 bases, with 18 bases lying between them. The CDR3 has 14 residues. In DNA form, the CDR3 reads TGCAGCGTTGGGAGGAGAAGTTCCGGGGATGAGCAGTTCTTC. Translating it yields CSVGRRSSGDEQFF.

Of note for this clonotype: A junction end diverges from the germline sequence, so it may reflect a read error. J is TRBJ2-3 and V is TRBV27; D may match TRBD1 or TRBD2 (7 bases each). The CDR3 spans 15 residues. Germline CDR1 and CDR2: MNHEY and SMNVEV (reference sequence). The CDR3 loop is CASSLFQGGTDAQYF. CDR3 sequence (DNA): TGTGCCAGCAGTTTATTCCAGGGGGGGACAGATGCGCAGTATTTT.

V and J are TRBV4-3 and TRBJ1-5; D not resolved. This CDR3 has 14 amino acids. Between the trimmed V and J ends, which lost 0 bases and 4 bases, there was a span of 7 bases. From germline, CDR1 is LGHNA and CDR2 YSLEER. CDR3 bases: TGCGCCAGCAGCCAAGACCCCGAAAATCAGCCCCAGCATTTT. Translating it yields CASSQDPENQPQHF.

The V and J genes are TRBV20-1 and TRBJ2-5, with a possible D match to TRBD1 (5 bases). The germline gives CDR1 DFQATT, CDR2 SNEGSKA (reference sequence). Deletions cut 7 bases from V and 1 base from J, with 10 bases between. CDR3 length equals 12 residues. The CDR3 region is CSVGRAQETQYF. The CDR3 nucleotides are TGCAGTGTTGGCAGGGCCCAAGAGACCCAGTACTTC.

The chain links TRBV2 to TRBJ2-1; 8 positions agree with TRBD2. Germline loops: CDR1 SNHLY, CDR2 FYNNEI. The CDR3 has 17 residues. J lost 4 bases, V lost 6 bases, and 14 bases had no gene match. The DNA for the CDR3 is TGTGCCAGCAGCGAACAACCCTTGGCGGGGGGTTACAATGAGCAGTTCTTC. Encoded protein: CASSEQPLAGGYNEQFF.

This clonotype was found a few times. The chain joins TRBV4-2 to TRBJ1-6, with D perhaps TRBD1 (6 bases). Trimming took off 6 bases at V and 11 bases at J, with 11 bases between the two ends. The CDR3 has 12 amino acids. The germline gives CDR1 LGHNA, CDR2 YNFKEQ. CDR3 in DNA: TGTGCCAGCAGGGGGGCGTTACCACCCCTCCACTTT. Protein product: CASRGALPPLHF.